The 17 T cell receptor beta chains below all came from one sample that was sequenced in a study of T-cell memory formation after mild COVID-19. TCRdb reprocessed the 5' RACE reads via MiXCR and lists one record per CDR3 protein. The table includes roughly 300,000 distinct CDR3 sequences, under 20% detected once. The sample taken for sequencing was PBMCs or a T cell subset sorted from them (not recorded which). These receptors were obtained from a man aged 18 to 35 who had mild COVID-19 (a few samples of this study predate the infection). Cell type and time point are not known.

This clonotype was observed a few times. V gene TRBV27 combines with J gene TRBJ1-2; no firm D call. Trimming stripped 0 bases from V and 8 bases from J, with 10 bases between. Germline assignment: CDR1 MNHEY and CDR2 SMNVEV (reference sequence). The CDR3 length is 13 residues. The CDR3 sequence is CASSLSSGRGYTF. CDR3 bases: TGTGCCAGCAGTTTATCCAGCGGACGAGGCTACACCTTC.

The rearrangement links TRBV5-6 to TRBJ1-1; the D is unclear. CDR1 and CDR2 (germline): SGHDT, YYEEEE. There are 13 residues in the CDR3. Trimming stripped 5 bases from V and 7 bases from J, with 15 bases between. For the CDR3, the DNA is TGTGCCAGCAGGATAAACCCTAGCATTGAAGCTTTCTTT. Protein sequence: CASRINPSIEAFF.

The V and J genes are TRBV20-1 and TRBJ2-3; 7 bases align to TRBD2. Germline CDR1 reads DFQATT; CDR2 reads SNEGSKA (reference sequence). This CDR3 spans 14 amino acids. Trimming took 3 bases from V and 6 from J; bases not matched to a gene: 9. The CDR3 bases are TGCAGTGCTAGTCCGGGACTATTCTTGGATACGCAGTATTTT. It translates to CSASPGLFLDTQYF.

This clonotype was detected many times. The chain uses TRBV4-2 and TRBJ1-5; D remains unclear. CDR1 and CDR2 (germline): LGHNA, YNFKEQ. This CDR3 is built from 15 residues. The ends were cut back, 0 bases at V and 2 bases at J, with 8 bases in the middle. CDR3 residues: CASSQDWRGNQPQHF. The CDR3 DNA reads as TGTGCCAGCAGCCAAGATTGGAGGGGCAATCAGCCCCAGCATTTT.

This clonotype appeared once. The chain carries TRBV6-5 and TRBJ2-7; D is unresolved. V shed 2 bases and J shed 7 bases, with 18 bases lying between them. Germline V gives CDR1 MNHEY, CDR2 SVGAGI. The CDR3 sequence is 15 residues long. The CDR3 sequence is CASSYRAASAGEQYV. In nucleotides, the CDR3 is TGTGCCAGCAGTTACAGGGCAGCCTCCGCCGGGGAGCAGTACGTC.

The chain links TRBV18 to TRBJ2-1; possibly TRBD1 for D (5 bases). The CDR3 contains 11 residues. Trimming stripped 5 bases from V and 8 bases from J, with 7 bases between. Germline assignment: CDR1 KGHSH and CDR2 LQKENI. Here the CDR3 DNA reads TGTGCCAGCTCAGCCAGGGATGAGCAGTTCTTC. Protein product: CASSARDEQFF.

This clonotype was detected a few times. This chain uses TRBV20-1 with TRBJ1-5; 7 positions match TRBD1. Trimming removed 1 base from V and 6 bases from J; junction bases left unmatched: 6. CDR3 length: 14 residues. Looked up from germline, CDR1 is DFQATT and CDR2 is SNEGSKA (reference sequence). CDR3 sequence reads: CSARVQGGPQPQHF. The CDR3 nucleotides read TGCAGTGCTAGAGTCCAGGGGGGTCCTCAGCCCCAGCATTTT.

A few counts support this clonotype. V is TRBV28 and J is TRBJ1-4, with 9 bases lining up with TRBD1. Trimming cost V 5 bases and J 8 bases; bases outside gene matches: 9. The CDR3 has 15 amino acids. The germline CDR1 and CDR2 sequences are MDHEN and SYDVKM. The CDR3 loop reads CASSPTGGSREKLFF. CDR3 nucleotides: TGTGCCAGCAGTCCAACAGGGGGCTCAAGAGAAAAACTGTTTTTT.

This clonotype was observed a handful of times. The CDR3: CSVQQGTQETQYF. CDR3 coding DNA: TGCAGCGTCCAACAGGGGACACAAGAGACCCAGTACTTC. This chain uses TRBV29-1 with TRBJ2-5, with TRBD1 matching 7 bases. Germline trimming cut 6 bases from V and 2 bases from J; bases unmatched to any gene: 6. Germline-derived CDR1 and CDR2 are SQVTM and ANQGSEA. The CDR3 length is 13 residues.

There are many counts of this clonotype. The chain's CDR3 is CASSSLTHEYAEAFF. The CDR3 nucleotides read TGTGCCAGCAGCTCGCTGACTCACGAGTACGCTGAAGCTTTCTTT. This sequence joins TRBV5-6 and TRBJ1-1, with unresolved D. The V gene's germline CDR1 is SGHDT and CDR2 YYEEEE. The V and J ends lost 3 bases and 6 bases respectively, with 18 bases between them. The CDR3 totals 15 residues.

The chain is built from TRBV7-3 and TRBJ2-2; tentative D call: TRBD1 (6 bases). Trimming took 2 bases from V and 4 from J, leaving 8 bases between them. From germline, CDR1 is SGHTA and CDR2 FQGTGA. The CDR3 is made up of 14 amino acids. Here the CDR3 reads CASSLQGPTGELFF. In nucleotides, the CDR3 is TGTGCCAGCAGCTTACAGGGGCCCACCGGGGAGCTGTTTTTT.

A few counts support this clonotype. The genes are TRBV27 and TRBJ2-3, with D perhaps TRBD1 (6 bases). CDR1 and CDR2 (germline): MNHEY, SMNVEV (reference sequence). The ends were cut back, 5 bases at V and 6 bases at J, with 12 bases in the middle. The CDR3 spans 13 residues. Written as DNA, the CDR3 is TGTGCCAGCAGTCCCTTCAGGGGTGATACGCAGTATTTT. Its translation: CASSPFRGDTQYF.

A few counts support this clonotype. This sequence joins TRBV7-9 and TRBJ1-1; D is unresolved. Trimming cost V 2 bases and J 1 base, with 8 bases left between them. Germline CDR1 reads SEHNR; CDR2 reads FQNEAQ (reference sequence). The CDR3 has 14 amino acids. CDR3 bases: TGTGCCAGCAGCTTATTGCAGTCGAACACTGAAGCTTTCTTT. Translated: CASSLLQSNTEAFF.

This clonotype was found a few times. The chain has TRBV20-1 and TRBJ1-1; TRBD1 is a possible D gene (6 bases). V shed 0 bases and J shed 4 bases, with 15 bases lying between them. Germline CDR1 and CDR2: DFQATT and SNEGSKA (reference sequence). CDR3 length: 15 amino acids. As DNA, the CDR3 is TGCAGTGCTAGAGATCACGTTAGGGGGAGCACTGAAGCTTTCTTT. Protein: CSARDHVRGSTEAFF.

This clonotype occurred many times. This chain links TRBV11-3 with TRBJ2-5; D may be TRBD1 or TRBD2 (5 bases each). The CDR3 consists of 14 residues. Trimming shortened V by 1 base and J by 10 bases, and 16 bases separated the two germline ends. The germline V gene encodes CDR1 SGHNT and CDR2 YENEEA. CDR3 region: CASSLGGASHIQYF. The CDR3, as DNA: TGTGCCAGCAGCTTAGGAGGGGCTAGCCATATCCAGTACTTC.

This clonotype was counted only a few times. V and J are TRBV12-5 and TRBJ1-1, with TRBD1 matching 9 bases. The length of the CDR3 is 13 residues. The ends lost 4 bases at V and 8 bases at J; junction bases unmatched: 5. Per germline, CDR1 LGHNT and CDR2 FRNRAP. The CDR3 DNA follows: TGTGCTAGTGGTTCCACAGGGGGCAGGGAAGCTTTCTTT. Its protein is CASGSTGGREAFF.

V gene TRBV6-5 combines with J gene TRBJ2-2; the D is unclear. With 5 bases removed from V and 0 bases from J, the gap between germline ends came to 16 bases. This CDR3 is 17 amino acids long. Germline CDR1 is MNHEY and CDR2 is SVGAGI. CDR3 bases: TGTGCCAGCAGTCCCAGCTTTAGGGTACCGAACACCGGGGAGCTGTTTTTT. Protein product: CASSPSFRVPNTGELFF.